The 2 T cell receptor beta chains presented below share a single source sample, sequenced in a study of blood T cell repertoires in COVID-19. Produced via immunoSEQ multiplex PCR; TCRdb's table is partial and in-frame only. The table shows 90,000 to 120,000 clones, with roughly two thirds occurring only once. Sequenced input: peripheral blood. These receptors all stem from a man aged 80 or over with acute or convalescent COVID-19.

In DNA form, the CDR3 reads TGTGCCAGCAGCTTCACGATAGGGGGATCGGGCAATCAGCCCCAGCATTTT. Protein product: CASSFTIGGSGNQPQHF. This rearrangement joins TRBV7-8 to TRBJ1-5; possible D gene TRBD1, 6 bases. Germline CDR1 SGHVS, CDR2 FQNEAQ. Trimming stripped 3 bases from V and 2 bases from J, with 17 bases between. This CDR3 is 17 amino acids long.

This clone has just a few counts. The chain uses TRBV7-9 and TRBJ2-3; D not resolved. The germline V and J ends were trimmed by 1 base and 1 base, with 9 bases remaining between them. CDR1 and CDR2 (germline): SEHNR, FQNEAQ (reference sequence). The CDR3 contains 15 residues. CDR3 nucleotides: TGTGCCAGCAGCTTAGGTAGCCCAGGCACAGATACGCAGTATTTT. It is translated as CASSLGSPGTDTQYF.